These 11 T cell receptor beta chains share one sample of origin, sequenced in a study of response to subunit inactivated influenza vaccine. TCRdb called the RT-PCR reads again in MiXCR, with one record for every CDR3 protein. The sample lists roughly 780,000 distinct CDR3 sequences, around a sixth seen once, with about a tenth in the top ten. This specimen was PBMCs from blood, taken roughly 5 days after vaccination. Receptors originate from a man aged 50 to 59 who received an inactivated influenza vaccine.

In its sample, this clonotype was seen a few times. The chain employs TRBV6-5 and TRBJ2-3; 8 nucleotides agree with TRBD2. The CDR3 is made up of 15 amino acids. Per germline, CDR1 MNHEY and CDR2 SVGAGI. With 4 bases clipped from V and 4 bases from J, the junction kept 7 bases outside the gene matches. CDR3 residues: CASSFGGRKPDTQYF. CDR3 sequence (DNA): TGTGCCAGCAGTTTCGGCGGGAGGAAGCCAGATACGCAGTATTTT.

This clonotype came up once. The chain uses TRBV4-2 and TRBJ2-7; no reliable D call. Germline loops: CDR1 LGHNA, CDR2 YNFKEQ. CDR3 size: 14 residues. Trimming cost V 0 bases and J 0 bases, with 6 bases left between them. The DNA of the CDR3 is TGTGCCAGCAGCCAAGACGTCGACTCCTACGAGCAGTACTTC. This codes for CASSQDVDSYEQYF.

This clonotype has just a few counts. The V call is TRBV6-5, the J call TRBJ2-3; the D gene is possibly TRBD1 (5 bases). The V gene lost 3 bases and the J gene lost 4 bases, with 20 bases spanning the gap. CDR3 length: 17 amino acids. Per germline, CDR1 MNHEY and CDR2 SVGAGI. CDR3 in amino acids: CASSYKSGMGHSDTQYF. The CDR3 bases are TGTGCCAGCAGTTATAAGTCAGGGATGGGTCATTCAGATACGCAGTATTTT.

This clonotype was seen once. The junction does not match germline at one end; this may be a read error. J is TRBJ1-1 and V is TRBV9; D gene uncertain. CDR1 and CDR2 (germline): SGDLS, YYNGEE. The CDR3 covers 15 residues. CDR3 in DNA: TGTGCCATCAGCAGGAACCCGGGGATGAACACTGAAGCTTTCTTT. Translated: CAISRNPGMNTEAFF.

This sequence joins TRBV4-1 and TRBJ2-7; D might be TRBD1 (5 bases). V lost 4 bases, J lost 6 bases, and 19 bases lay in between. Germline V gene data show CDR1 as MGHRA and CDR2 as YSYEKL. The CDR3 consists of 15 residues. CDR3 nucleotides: TGCGCCAGCAGCCGAACAGGATTGAGGCCCTCCGAGCAGTACTTC. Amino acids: CASSRTGLRPSEQYF.

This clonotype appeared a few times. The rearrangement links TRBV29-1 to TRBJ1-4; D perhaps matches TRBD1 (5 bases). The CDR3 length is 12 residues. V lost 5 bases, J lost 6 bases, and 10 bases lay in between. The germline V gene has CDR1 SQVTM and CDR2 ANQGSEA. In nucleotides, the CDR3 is TGCAGCGTTCTGGGAGGGGATGAAAAACTGTTTTTT. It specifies CSVLGGDEKLFF.

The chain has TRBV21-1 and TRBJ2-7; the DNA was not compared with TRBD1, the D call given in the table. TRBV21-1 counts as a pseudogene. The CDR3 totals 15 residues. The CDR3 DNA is TGTGCCAGCAGCAGGCGACAGGAGGAAAGGTACGAGCAGTACTTC. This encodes CASSRRQEERYEQYF.

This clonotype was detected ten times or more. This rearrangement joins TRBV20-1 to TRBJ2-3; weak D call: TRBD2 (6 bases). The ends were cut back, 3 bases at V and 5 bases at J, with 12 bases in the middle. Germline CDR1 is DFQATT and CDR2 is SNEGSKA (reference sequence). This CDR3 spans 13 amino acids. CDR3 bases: TGCAGTGCTAGTCCGAGCGGGCGAGATACGCAGTATTTT. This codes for CSASPSGRDTQYF.

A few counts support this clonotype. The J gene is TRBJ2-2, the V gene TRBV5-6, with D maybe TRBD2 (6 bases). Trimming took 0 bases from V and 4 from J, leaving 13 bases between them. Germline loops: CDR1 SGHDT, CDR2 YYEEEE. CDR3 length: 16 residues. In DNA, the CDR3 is TGTGCCAGCAGCTTGGGCTGGCAGGGAGGCACCGGGGAGCTGTTTTTT. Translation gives CASSLGWQGGTGELFF.

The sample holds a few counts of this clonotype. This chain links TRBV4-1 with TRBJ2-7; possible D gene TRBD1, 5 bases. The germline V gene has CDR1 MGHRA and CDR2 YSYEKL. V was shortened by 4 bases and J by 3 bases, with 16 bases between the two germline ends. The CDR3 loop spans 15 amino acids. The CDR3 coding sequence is TGCGCCAGCAGCCGGGATCAGGGTGTATACTACGAGCAGTACTTC. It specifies CASSRDQGVYYEQYF.

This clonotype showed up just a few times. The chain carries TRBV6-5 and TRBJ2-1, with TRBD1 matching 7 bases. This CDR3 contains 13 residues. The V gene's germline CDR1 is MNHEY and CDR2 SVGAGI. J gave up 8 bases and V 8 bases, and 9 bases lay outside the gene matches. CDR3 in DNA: TGTGCCAGCGGAGTTAACAGGGGACATGAGCAGTTCTTC. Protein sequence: CASGVNRGHEQFF.